This entry concerns a single T cell receptor (beta chain). The germline gives CDR1 SQVTM, CDR2 ANQGSEA. The CDR3 loop spans 16 amino acids. The V segment lost 6 bases and the J segment 5 bases; nucleotides outside the gene matches: 8. The data derive from a study of identical twins. A universal primer site came from template switching; cDNA carried unique molecular identifiers. TCRdb reanalysed the 5' RACE reads using MiXCR and keeps one entry per CDR3 protein. Here the sample spans 600,000 to 700,000 distinct CDR3 sequences, roughly 20% being singletons. These sequences were also reported in another study, on T cells expressing NK-cell markers. As reported in that work: Whether expanded NKG2C+ T cell clones recognized HCMV stayed uncertain.

The chain has TRBV29-1 and TRBJ2-1; 15 nucleotides match TRBD2. Sequencing input: PBMCs. The receptor was derived from a woman in her late teens or twenties in good health. CDR3 DNA: TGCAGCGTCTGGACTAGCGGGAGGGCCCACGACAATGAGCAGTTCTTC. Its translation is CSVWTSGRAHDNEQFF.